Here is one T cell receptor (beta chain) with its context. This clone was counted ten times or more. The antigen it recognizes is unknown. This receptor is murine, so its gene names and germline sequences reflect the mouse genome. The read halts 4 residues ahead of the CDR3 end, with the missing end drawn from the germline J gene. These data belong to a study of CD8+ T cells in alopecia areata (dated by TCRdb to the late 2010s). The study in broad terms: Skin from C3H/HeJ donors with spontaneous alopecia (roughly 6-12 months old) was grafted onto female C3H/HeJ recipients aged roughly 7-11 weeks. High-throughput TCRbeta sequencing was used to examine T cell clonal expansion in alopecia areata in both the C3H/HeJ mouse model and human patients. In humans, TCRbeta sequencing was performed on scalp tissue and on sorted CD4+ and CD8+ peripheral blood T cells from healthy controls and from patients with patchy or totalis/universalis alopecia areata. Clonality in the scalp was compared among normal scalp (n=4), patchy alopecia areata scalp (n=8), and alopecia totalis/universalis scalp (n=8). The RNA source kit depended on sample type: the PAXgene miRNA kit for fixed scalp, the miRNeasy kit for PBMCs, and the RNeasy kit for mouse skin. Amplification of TCRbeta CDR3 regions was done by immunoSEQ multiplex PCR using 35 Vbeta forward primers and 13 Jbeta reverse primers.

Pooled mouse cutaneous lymph node cells were stained for CD4, CD8alpha, NKG2D, NKG2ACE and other markers, then sorted on a BD Influx. The germline V gene (reference sequence) specifies NSQYPW as CDR1 and LRSPGD as CDR2. The CDR3 numbers 16 residues from cysteine through phenylalanine. Sequencing covers 36 bases of the CDR3, shown here with the frame starting at base 1. Points the paper makes about the study in general: Higher clonality and more expanded CD8+ clones were observed in lesional scalp than in normal scalp, particularly in alopecia totalis/universalis, a finding suggestive of antigenic drive. Shared TCR sequences between patients were less evident than in mice, which may be partly attributable to HLA diversity in the patient population. Unlike mouse skin, where gammadelta T cells dominate, normal human skin contains resident alphabeta T cells that get sequenced too, which complicates analysis of the scalp TCR repertoire.

Library preparation was by the immunoSEQ multiplex PCR assay. To provide template for TCR sequencing, every sample had RNA extracted and reverse transcribed into cDNA. First-strand cDNA was synthesized with SuperScript III using a 2:1 mix of oligo-dT and random hexamers. A synthetic immune receptor repertoire was used to assess amplification bias, and residual bias was removed computationally. Libraries were sequenced on Illumina HiSeq using 60 bp reads that covered the CDR3 and were read from J toward V. The original methods were these. Raw reads were preprocessed for error removal, and CDR3 was defined according to IMGT conventions as running from the conserved cysteine to phenylalanine. Clonality was computed as 1 minus the Shannon entropy, with the entropy normalized by log2 of the number of productive unique TCRs. Whether each scalp clone was CD4 or CD8 was inferred by checking scalp TCRbeta sequences against the CD4 and CD8 repertoires from sorted blood. In its TCRdb copy, this immuneACCESS table keeps in-frame sequences only and misses some clones. Where compared with another copy, unresolved V genes explain less than half of these, and the others have no known cause. Clone size and V and J calls were adopted from that table, with D and trimming inferred from the DNA. The table gives 7,500 to 10,000 clones for this sample, with none occurring only once. Together, the top ten hold over 15% of the sample.

Sequenced material: CD8+ T cells sorted from a lymph node. This sequence uses TRBV1 and TRBJ2-5, with 8 bases matching TRBD2. The sequence was obtained from a C3H/HeJ mouse with alopecia areata. This strain is of MHC haplotype H2-k. The part of the CDR3 DNA that was read is TGCACCTGCAGTGCAGATTGGGGGGGGGCCAGGGAC. Its amino acids are CTCSADWGGARD. The full-length CDR3 reads as CTCSADWGGARDTQYF.